One and the same sample provided the 8 T cell receptor beta chains below, sequenced in a study of shared clonotypes between healthy human individuals. The repertoire was sequenced with immunoSEQ multiplex PCR; TCRdb's copy has only in-frame clones and lacks some. The sample lists some 2.3 million clones, approximately 95% occurring once. Sequenced sample: naive CD4+ T cells from PBMCs. Documented subset: CD45RA+ positively selected. The receptors originated from a man aged 18 to 30 in good health. Some clones in this sample may be carry-over from other donors' samples.

This clone was counted a few times. The V gene is TRBV9, the J gene TRBJ1-1, with 7 bases fitting TRBD1. CDR3 length: 15 residues. With V trimmed by 4 bases and J by 0 bases, 6 bases remained unmatched. The germline gives CDR1 SGDLS, CDR2 YYNGEE. The CDR3 nucleotides are TGTGCCAGCAGCCTAGGGACAGTCTTGAACACTGAAGCTTTCTTT. Translated, it gives CASSLGTVLNTEAFF.

A single count supports this clone. The chain uses TRBV5-1 and TRBJ2-7, with a weak D call TRBD2 (5 bases). Trimming removed 4 bases from V and 0 bases from J, with 8 bases in between. The CDR3 contains 13 residues. Germline V CDR1 and CDR2: SGHRS, YFSETQ. The DNA of the CDR3 is TGCGCCAGCAGCACTAGGAGCTCCTACGAGCAGTACTTC. Protein: CASSTRSSYEQYF. The full variable domain, in which reference TRBV5-1 and TRBJ2-7 provide the parts outside the CDR3, is KAGVTQTPRYLIKTRGQQVTLSCSPISGHRSVSWYQQTPGQGLQFLFEYFSETQRNKGNFPGRFSGRQFSNSRSEMNVSTLELGDSALYLCASSTRSSYEQYFGPGTRLTVT.

V is TRBV27 and J is TRBJ2-5; D ambiguous. Per the germline V gene, CDR1 is MNHEY and CDR2 is SMNVEV (reference sequence). V shed 0 bases and J shed 1 base, with 9 bases lying between them. The CDR3 covers 15 residues. CDR3 sequence reads: CASSLSWQVQETQYF. The CDR3, as DNA: TGTGCCAGCAGTTTATCGTGGCAGGTCCAAGAGACCCAGTACTTC.

Points on this clone: The DNA is left out, because the CDR3 cannot be placed on it with certainty; the CDR3 is given as TCRdb lists it. The chain joins TRBV19 to TRBJ1-5; the DNA was not used to check the table's D call, TRBD1. Germline loops: CDR1 LNHDA, CDR2 SQIVND (reference sequence). The CDR3 adds up to 17 amino acids, both ends counted. CDR3 protein: CASSILAERHSNQPQHF.

This clone was seen once. This chain links TRBV27 with TRBJ1-3; D remains unclear. CDR1 and CDR2 (germline): MNHEY, SMNVEV (reference sequence). V was clipped by 2 bases and J by 7 bases, with 9 bases between them. The CDR3 consists of 13 residues. Here the CDR3 DNA reads TGTGCCAGCAGTTTAGTCCTCGGGAACACCATATATTTT. It encodes CASSLVLGNTIYF.

Points on this clone: One junction end disagrees with the germline gene, perhaps due to a read error. The CDR3 DNA reads as TGTGCCACCAGTCCGCAGTATTTT. Encoded protein: CATSPQYF. The rearrangement joins TRBV6-1 to TRBJ2-3; no definite D call. The CDR3 is 8 residues long. Germline values: CDR1 MNHNS, CDR2 SASEGT.

The J gene is TRBJ2-7, the V gene TRBV7-3; 7 bases fit TRBD1. Germline V gene data show CDR1 as SGHTA and CDR2 as FQGTGA. The V and J ends lost 1 base and 6 bases, in that order; junction bases with no gene match: 6. CDR3 size: 14 residues. This CDR3 reads CASSLIGQVGEQYF. The CDR3 DNA sequence: TGTGCCAGCAGCTTAATCGGACAGGTTGGCGAGCAGTACTTC. The whole variable domain, remainder taken from reference TRBV7-3 and TRBJ2-7, is GAGVSQTPSNKVTEKGKYVELRCDPISGHTALYWYRQSLGQGPEFLIYFQGTGAADDSGLPNDRFFAVRPEGSVSTLKIQRTERGDSAVYLCASSLIGQVGEQYFGPGTRLTVT.

CDR3 sequence (DNA): TGCAGTGCTCCCCGAGGACGCGAGCAGTACTTC. Translation gives CSAPRGREQYF. This chain links TRBV20-1 with TRBJ2-7; D is undetermined. The CDR3 totals 11 residues. The germline V gene encodes CDR1 DFQATT and CDR2 SNEGSKA (reference sequence). Trimming stripped 5 bases from V and 6 bases from J, with 11 bases between.